These 11 T cell receptor beta chains share one sample of origin, sequenced in a study of T-cell reconstitution after alpha-beta-depleted transplantation in children. Preparation of the TCRbeta library used unique molecular identifiers. MiXCR was run by TCRdb on the PCR reads, yielding one entry per CDR3 protein. The sample shows just under 150,000 distinct CDR3 sequences, about 9% of them seen only once. The input for sequencing was PBMCs, mostly from graft donor cells, taken 180 days after TCRalphabeta/CD19-depleted stem cell transplant. These receptors were obtained from a female patient aged 2 to 10 who had a stem cell transplant for congenital amegakaryocytic thrombocytopenia, so the T cells may come from the graft donor.

The table lists this clonotype with many counts. The CDR3: CSVEISGYEQYF. CDR3 nucleotide sequence: TGCAGCGTTGAAATATCAGGTTACGAGCAGTACTTC. The rearrangement links TRBV29-1 to TRBJ2-7; no definite D call. CDR3 size: 12 residues. The V end lost 2 bases, the J end lost 4 bases, and 9 bases lay between the germline ends. The germline CDR1 and CDR2 sequences are SQVTM and ANQGSEA.

This clonotype was recorded at least ten times. CDR3 amino acids: CASSMGLAGNEQFF. CDR3 bases: TGTGCCAGCAGTATGGGACTAGCGGGAAATGAGCAGTTCTTC. The gene calls are TRBV12-3 or TRBV12-4 and TRBJ2-1; TRBD2 matches 13 bases. V gave up 5 bases and J gave up 7 bases; unmatched junction bases: 2. The CDR3 spans 14 residues.

This clonotype was detected ten times or more. V gene TRBV12-3 or TRBV12-4 combines with J gene TRBJ1-2; possible D gene TRBD1, 5 bases. With 3 bases removed from V and 3 bases from J, the gap between germline ends came to 14 bases. The CDR3 is 15 amino acids. CDR3: CASSFRRWGYYGYTF. In nucleotides, the CDR3 is TGTGCCAGCAGTTTCCGGCGGTGGGGGTACTATGGCTACACCTTC.

This clonotype was seen many times. This chain connects TRBV7-9 to TRBJ1-4; D call uncertain. V was cut by 8 bases and J by 11 bases, with 24 bases left in between. Germline V gene data show CDR1 as SEHNR and CDR2 as FQNEAQ (reference sequence). CDR3 length: 15 residues. The chain's CDR3 is CASWEGRGDDGKLFF. CDR3 in DNA: TGTGCCAGCTGGGAGGGAAGAGGAGATGATGGTAAACTGTTTTTT.

The chain carries TRBV28 and TRBJ2-3; no reliable D call. Germline loops: CDR1 MDHEN, CDR2 SYDVKM. The CDR3 has 15 residues. Deletions cut 5 bases from V and 6 bases from J, with 18 bases between. The CDR3 region is CASSPQPRSGDTQYF. CDR3 nucleotide sequence: TGTGCCAGCAGTCCTCAGCCAAGGTCGGGCGATACGCAGTATTTT. Full variable domain (rest looked up from reference TRBV28 and TRBJ2-3): DVKVTQSSRYLVKRTGEKVFLECVQDMDHENMFWYRQDPGLGLRLIYFSYDVKMKEKGDIPEGYSVSREKKERFSLILESASTNQTSMYLCASSPQPRSGDTQYFGPGTRLTVL.

In this sample, this clonotype turned up many times. The chain joins TRBV7-2 to TRBJ1-6; 9 bases are shared with TRBD1. Germline CDR1 and CDR2: SGHTA and FQGNSA. After removal of 1 base from V and 5 bases from J, the junction contained 3 bases not matched to a gene. The CDR3 is 16 amino acids. CDR3 nucleotide sequence: TGTGCCAGCAGCTTAGAGGGACAGGGCAATAATTCACCCCTCCACTTT. Protein: CASSLEGQGNNSPLHF.

The chain uses TRBV12-3 or TRBV12-4 and TRBJ1-1, with D unclear. This CDR3 is built from 14 residues. Trimming removed 3 bases from V and 1 base from J, with 9 bases in between. The CDR3 DNA follows: TGTGCCAGCAGTTTTTCCTACAGGAACACTGAAGCTTTCTTT. This sequence encodes CASSFSYRNTEAFF.

Concerning this clonotype: A clone one base away is much larger, so this may be a read error. The gene calls are TRBV29-1 and TRBJ1-2, with D uncertain. V was cut by 2 bases and J by 3 bases, with 7 bases left in between. CDR1 SQVTM and CDR2 ANQGSEA come from the germline V gene. This CDR3 has 12 amino acids. CDR3 sequence reads: CSVEWHDYGYTF. The CDR3 region has the DNA TGCAGCGTTGAATGGCATGACTATGGCTACACCTTC.

This clonotype was detected only a few times. A junction boundary mismatches the germline segment, possibly from a read error. The chain is built from TRBV7-9 and TRBJ2-1; TRBD1 or TRBD2 may be the D gene (5 bases each). The CDR3 sequence is 13 residues long. CDR1 is SEHNR, CDR2 FQNEAQ, per germline (reference sequence). Written as DNA, the CDR3 is TGTGCCAGCACCTTATGGGGGAACAATGAGCAGTTCTTC. Translation: CASTLWGNNEQFF.

This clonotype has at least ten counts. V usage is TRBV7-9 and J usage is TRBJ2-1, with D uncertain. The CDR3 length is 14 residues. The germline gives CDR1 SEHNR, CDR2 FQNEAQ (reference sequence). V was pared by 2 bases and J by 4 bases, with 9 bases between. The CDR3 DNA follows: TGTGCCAGCAGCTTAAGTGCTGGATACAATGAGCAGTTCTTC. The encoded protein is CASSLSAGYNEQFF.

The V gene is TRBV20-1, the J gene TRBJ1-1, with D unresolved. Germline values: CDR1 DFQATT, CDR2 SNEGSKA (reference sequence). There are 13 residues in the CDR3. Trimming took 4 bases from V and 1 from J, leaving 10 bases between them. CDR3 sequence (DNA): TGCAGTGCTACGTTCAGATCGAACACTGAAGCTTTCTTT. Residues: CSATFRSNTEAFF.